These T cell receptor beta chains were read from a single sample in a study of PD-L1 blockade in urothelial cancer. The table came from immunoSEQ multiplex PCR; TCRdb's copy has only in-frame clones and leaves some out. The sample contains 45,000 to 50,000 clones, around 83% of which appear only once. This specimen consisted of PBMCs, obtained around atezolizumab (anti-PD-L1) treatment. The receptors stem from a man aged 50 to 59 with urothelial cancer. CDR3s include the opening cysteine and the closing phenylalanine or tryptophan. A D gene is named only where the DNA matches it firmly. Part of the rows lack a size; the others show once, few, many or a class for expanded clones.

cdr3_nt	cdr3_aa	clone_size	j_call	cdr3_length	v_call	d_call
TGCAGCGTTGTACAGGGGGCCGGTGGGGCCCAGCATTTT	CSVVQGAGGAQHF	once	TRBJ1-5	13	TRBV29-1	TRBD1
TGTGCCAGCAGCCTTACACCAGGGGGCTACGAGCAGTACTTC	CASSLTPGGYEQYF	.	TRBJ2-7	14	TRBV7-3	TRBD1
TGCGCCAGCAGCTTGGAGCGGTACTCCTACAATGAGCAGTTCTTC	CASSLERYSYNEQFF	.	TRBJ2-1	15	TRBV5-1	.
TGCGCCAGCAGCCAAGATTCGCAGACGTGGACAGCGTACTCCCGAGGCTACACCTTC	CASSQDSQTWTAYSRGYTF	.	TRBJ1-2	19	TRBV4-1	.
TGTGCCAGCAACTCCAGGAATTCACCCCTCCACTTT	CASNSRNSPLHF	.	TRBJ1-6	12	TRBV6-5	.
TGTGCCAGCAGCTCACCGGGACTCAAGCCCGGAGCTTTCTTT	CASSSPGLKPGAFF	.	TRBJ1-1	14	TRBV5-5	.
TGCGCCAGCAGCTACGACAGGGTCAATTCACCCCTCCACTTT	CASSYDRVNSPLHF	.	TRBJ1-6	14	TRBV5-1	TRBD1
TGCGCCAGCAGTCCGGGACAGGGTTCCTACAATGAGCAGTTCTTC	CASSPGQGSYNEQFF	.	TRBJ2-1	15	TRBV5-1	TRBD1
TGTGCCAGCTCCCCCCAGGGGCGCAATGAAAAACTGTTTTTT	CASSPQGRNEKLFF	.	TRBJ1-4	14	TRBV18	.
TGTGCCAGCAGTTCAGACAGGAATCGCTACGAGCAGTACTTC	CASSSDRNRYEQYF	.	TRBJ2-7	14	TRBV7-9	.
TGTGCCAGCGGTATACAGGGGGAAGTAACTGAAGCTTTCTTT	CASGIQGEVTEAFF	.	TRBJ1-1	14	TRBV6-1	TRBD1
TGTGCCAGCAGCCAAGAAGGCCAGGGGGCTAGCTACACCTTC	CASSQEGQGASYTF	once	TRBJ1-2	14	TRBV4-2	TRBD1
TGCGCCAGCAGCCCGGCGGGCGGGAGGACAGATACGCAGTATTTT	CASSPAGGRTDTQYF	.	TRBJ2-3	15	TRBV4-1	TRBD2
TGTGCCAGCAGCTTGGGTGCGGGAGAGCCTATCACAGATACGCAGTATTTT	CASSLGAGEPITDTQYF	.	TRBJ2-3	17	TRBV5-8	TRBD2
TGTGCCACCAGCAGGGACAGGGGGAATCAGCCCCAGCATTTT	CATSRDRGNQPQHF	.	TRBJ1-5	14	TRBV15	TRBD1
TGCGCCAGCAGCAAGACTCAGGGAAGCAATCAGCCCCAGCATTTT	CASSKTQGSNQPQHF	once	TRBJ1-5	15	TRBV4-1	.
TGCGCCAGCAGCCAAGAGGCCAATGAGCAGTTCTTC	CASSQEANEQFF	.	TRBJ2-1	12	TRBV4-1	.
TGTGCCAGCAGTCGTCCGGGATGGGGCGAGCAGTACTTC	CASSRPGWGEQYF	medium-sized	TRBJ2-7	13	TRBV28	.
TGTGCCAGCAGCTTGGAATCAGGCCCCTATGGCTACACCTTC	CASSLESGPYGYTF	.	TRBJ1-2	14	TRBV5-8	.
TGTGCCAGCAGCCAAGTGTTGGACATTGCTGGCTACACCTTC	CASSQVLDIAGYTF	.	TRBJ1-2	14	TRBV7-2	.
TGTGCCAGCAGCTTTGAGAGAGATCTAGCCAAAAACATTCAGTACTTC	CASSFERDLAKNIQYF	.	TRBJ2-4	16	TRBV7-9	.
TGCGCCAGCAGTGAGACCGGGCCGGACTCCTTCTCTGGAAACACCATATATTTT	CASSETGPDSFSGNTIYF	.	TRBJ1-3	18	TRBV10-1	.
TGTGCCAGCAGGGGGGCTTACGACACTGAAGCTTTCTTT	CASRGAYDTEAFF	.	TRBJ1-1	13	TRBV2	.
TGTGCCAGCAGCCAATTTCTCGGGGAGCTGTTTTTT	CASSQFLGELFF	.	TRBJ2-2	12	TRBV14	.
TGTGCCAGCTCACCCCGGACGGGGAAGAACACTGAAGCTTTCTTT	CASSPRTGKNTEAFF	.	TRBJ1-1	15	TRBV18	.
TGTGCCAGCAGCGTCGGGGTAGCGGGAGTTGATACGCAGTATTTT	CASSVGVAGVDTQYF	.	TRBJ2-3	15	TRBV4-2	TRBD2
TGTGCCAGCAGCTCTTCGACAGGGTCCGAGCAGTACTTC	CASSSSTGSEQYF	.	TRBJ2-7	13	TRBV11-1	TRBD1
TGCGCCAGCAGCTTGGGAGGGGGCACTGAAGCTTTCTTT	CASSLGGGTEAFF	.	TRBJ1-1	13	TRBV5-1	.